This T cell receptor (beta chain) was recorded in a study of regulatory T cells in long-lasting Graves disease. Study context: Graves' patients with a new diagnosis had received antithyroid drugs under 3 months.

The time point denotes: newly diagnosed GD, antithyroid drugs for less than 3 months. Generation of the TCR library employed RNA extracted from PBMCs. Building of the TCR beta libraries involved iRepertoire HTBI primers and Arm-PCR of CDR3 regions. In the authors' methods: Sample data revealed 60 to 80 TRBV and some 14 TRBJ segments. A single record per CDR3 protein comes from TCRdb applying MiXCR to the multiplex PCR reads. The V and J calls and clone size are TCRdb's, not the authors'. The table lists 450,000 to 700,000 distinct CDR3 sequences, approximately 12% of them singletons, with roughly a tenth in the top ten. This clonotype was seen more than once but under ten times. What it recognizes is unknown. Germline assignment: CDR1 LNHNV and CDR2 YYDKDF (reference sequence). There are 15 residues in the CDR3. J lost 6 bases, V lost 5 bases, and 5 bases had no gene match. General study findings and limits: The study found TRBV28, TRBJ1-2 and TRBJ2-5 favored in persistent disease.

These same records also appear under a second study, on T cells in Graves' hyperthyroidism and ophthalmopathy. That paper notes: Investigators excluded patients with uncontrolled infection, other autoimmune disease, pregnancy or lactation.

Sample: peripheral blood mononuclear cells (PBMCs), taken at new diagnosis, from a patient treated with antithyroid drugs. The TCR comes from a man aged 30-40 years with Graves disease. V gene TRBV15 combines with J gene TRBJ1-3, with 12 bases fitting TRBD1. This CDR3 reads CATSGRDRGQNTIYF. As DNA, the CDR3 is TGTGCCACCAGCGGCCGGGACAGGGGGCAAAACACCATATATTTT.